This is a list of T cell receptor beta chains from one sample in a study of T cell responses to AZD1222 COVID-19 vaccine. The repertoire was sequenced with immunoSEQ multiplex PCR; TCRdb's copy has only in-frame clones and lacks some. The table lists some 150,000 clones, about 86% of them singletons. The source material was peripheral blood, sampled 28 days after the second AZD1222 dose. The receptor set was obtained from an adult who received the AZD1222 COVID-19 vaccine. Each CDR3 is given with its conserved first and last residue. D genes are given only for firm matches. The size of a clone is reported for some rows only, either as once, few or many, or as a class for expanded clones.

. TRBJ2-1 . TRBV29-1 CSLGGSSYNEQFF TGCAGCCTTGGGGGCTCCTCCTACAATGAGCAGTTCTTC
. TRBJ1-5 . TRBV7-9 CASGPISNQPQHF TGTGCCAGCGGGCCGATTAGCAATCAGCCCCAGCATTTT
. TRBJ2-5 TRBD1 TRBV10-2 CASTRDRGETQYF TGCGCCAGCACCAGGGACAGGGGGGAGACCCAGTACTTC
. TRBJ1-5 TRBD1 TRBV6-5 CASSPQGANQPQHF TGTGCCAGCAGCCCACAGGGGGCCAATCAGCCCCAGCATTTT
. TRBJ2-7 . TRBV9 CASSPSGYEQYF TGTGCCAGCAGCCCCAGTGGGTACGAGCAGTACTTC
few TRBJ1-4 . TRBV27 CASSLLTDNEKLFF TGTGCCAGCAGTTTACTGACAGATAATGAAAAACTGTTTTTT
. TRBJ1-1 . TRBV6-5 CASLKGGTEAFF TGTGCCAGCTTAAAAGGGGGCACTGAAGCTTTCTTT
. TRBJ2-2 . TRBV19 CASTTGYTGELFF TGTGCCAGTACCACAGGGTACACCGGGGAGCTGTTTTTT
few TRBJ2-7 . TRBV28 CASSLPTGSNEQYF TGTGCCAGCAGTTTACCCACAGGGTCAAACGAGCAGTACTTC
few TRBJ2-7 . TRBV2 CASNAQAFLEQYF TGTGCCAGCAATGCACAGGCGTTTCTAGAGCAGTACTTC
once TRBJ1-4 TRBD1 TRBV6-6 CASRKGQGSEKLFF TGTGCCAGCAGGAAAGGACAGGGAAGTGAAAAACTGTTTTTT